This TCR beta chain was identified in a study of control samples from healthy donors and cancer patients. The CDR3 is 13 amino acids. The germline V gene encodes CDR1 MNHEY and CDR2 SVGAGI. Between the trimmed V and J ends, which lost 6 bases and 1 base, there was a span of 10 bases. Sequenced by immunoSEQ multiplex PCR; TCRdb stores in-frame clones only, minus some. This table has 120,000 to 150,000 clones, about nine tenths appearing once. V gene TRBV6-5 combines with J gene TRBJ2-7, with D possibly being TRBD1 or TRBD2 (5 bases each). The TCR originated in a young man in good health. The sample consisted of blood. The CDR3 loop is CASSERGSYEQYF. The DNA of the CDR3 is TGTGCCAGCAGCGAGAGGGGATCCTACGAGCAGTACTTC.